This T cell receptor beta chain was identified in a study of regulatory T cells in long-lasting Graves disease. There are 18 residues in the CDR3. Germline CDR1 reads SGHNT; CDR2 reads YENEEA. V was trimmed by 2 bases and J by 4 bases, leaving 23 bases between them. Combining iRepertoire HTBI primers with Arm-PCR of CDR3 regions, the authors built TCR beta libraries. Each CDR3 protein gets one entry after TCRdb re-called the multiplex PCR reads with MiXCR. The repertoire has roughly 500,000 distinct CDR3 sequences, about 13% of them found once; the top ten carry about 10%. Stated time point: newly diagnosed GD, antithyroid drugs for less than 3 months. Preparation of the TCR library used RNA extracted from PBMCs. With EDTA tubes as the receptacles, roughly 9.7 milliliters of peripheral blood were drawn. The same data also went into a second study, on T cells in Graves' hyperthyroidism and ophthalmopathy.

The sequence was obtained from a young man with Graves disease. The rearrangement joins TRBV11-3 to TRBJ1-1, with TRBD1 as a possible D gene (5 bases). This specimen consisted of peripheral blood mononuclear cells (PBMCs), obtained at new diagnosis, from a patient treated with antithyroid drugs. CDR3 in amino acids: CASSLKARGTLVGTEAFF. As DNA, the CDR3 is TGTGCCAGCAGCTTAAAGGCGAGGGGAACACTGGTGGGCACTGAAGCTTTCTTT.